Presented here are 3 T cell receptor beta chains from one specimen sequenced in a study of OX40 agonist ivuxolimab in advanced cancers. Assay: immunoSEQ multiplex PCR; the TCRdb copy retains only in-frame clones and omits some. Here the sample spans roughly 100,000 clones, about 87% being singletons. Sample: CD4+ or CD8+ T cells sorted from blood, taken in a trial of the OX40 agonist ivuxolimab. Receptors were obtained from an adult with an advanced solid tumor such as melanoma, head and neck, liver or kidney cancer.

J is TRBJ1-4 and V is TRBV18; D is unresolved. The CDR3 extends over 16 amino acids. The V gene lost 1 base and the J gene lost 5 bases, with 14 bases spanning the gap. In germline, CDR1 is KGHSH, CDR2 LQKENI. CDR3 DNA sequence: TGTGCCAGCTCACCACGTTCCTCTCTCGAGAATGAAAAACTGTTTTTT. Its protein product is CASSPRSSLENEKLFF.

The genes are TRBV19 and TRBJ2-1, with 8 positions matching TRBD2. CDR3 length: 16 residues. V was pared by 3 bases and J by 7 bases, with 11 bases of the junction left unmatched. In germline, CDR1 is LNHDA, CDR2 SQIVND (reference sequence). Written as DNA, the CDR3 is TGTGCCAGTAGTATGAAGTTACGGGGGGGACCGAATGAGCAGTTCTTC. Its protein product is CASSMKLRGGPNEQFF.

The chain joins TRBV10-1 to TRBJ2-1; a weak D match, TRBD1 (5 bases). The V end lost 0 bases, the J end lost 12 bases, and 12 bases lay between the germline ends. The CDR3 loop spans 13 amino acids. Germline loops: CDR1 WNHNN, CDR2 SYGVQD (reference sequence). The CDR3 coding sequence is TGCGCCAGCAGTGAGTCGGGCAGGGCTTTGCAGTTCTTC. Protein: CASSESGRALQFF.